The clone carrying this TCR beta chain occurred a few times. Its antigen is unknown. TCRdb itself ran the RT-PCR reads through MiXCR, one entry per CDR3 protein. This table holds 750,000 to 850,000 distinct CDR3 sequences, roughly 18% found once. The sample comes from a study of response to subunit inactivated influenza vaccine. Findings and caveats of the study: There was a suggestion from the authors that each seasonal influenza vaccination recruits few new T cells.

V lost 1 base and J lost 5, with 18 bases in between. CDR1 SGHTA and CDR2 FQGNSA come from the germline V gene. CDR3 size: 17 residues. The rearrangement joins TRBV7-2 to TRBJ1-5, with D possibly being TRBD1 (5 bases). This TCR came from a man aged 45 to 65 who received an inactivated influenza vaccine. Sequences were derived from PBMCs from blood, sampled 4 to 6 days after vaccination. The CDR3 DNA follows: TGTGCCAGCAGCTTAGGAATCTCAGGGAGGGGCGATCAGCCCCAGCATTTT. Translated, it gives CASSLGISGRGDQPQHF.